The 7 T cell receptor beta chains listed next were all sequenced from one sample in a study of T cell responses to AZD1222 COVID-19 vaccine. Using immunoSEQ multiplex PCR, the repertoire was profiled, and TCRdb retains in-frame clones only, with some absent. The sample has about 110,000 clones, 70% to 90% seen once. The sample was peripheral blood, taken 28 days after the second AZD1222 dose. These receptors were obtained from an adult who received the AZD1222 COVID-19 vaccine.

For the CDR3, the DNA is TGTGCCAGCAGTAAACGACAGGGTTGGACTGAAGCTTTCTTT. This translates into CASSKRQGWTEAFF. The chain uses TRBV6-5 and TRBJ1-1, with 7 bases fitting TRBD1. The germline gives CDR1 MNHEY, CDR2 SVGAGI. CDR3 length equals 14 residues. The junction had 8 bases not matched to a gene; V was cut back by 5 bases and J by 5 bases.

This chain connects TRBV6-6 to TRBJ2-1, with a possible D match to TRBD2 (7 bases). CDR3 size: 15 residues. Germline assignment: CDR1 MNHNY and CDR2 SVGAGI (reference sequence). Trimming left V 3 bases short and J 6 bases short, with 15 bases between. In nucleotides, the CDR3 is TGTGCCAGCAGTTATTCCCGCGCGGGGGCCAATGAGCAGTTCTTC. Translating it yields CASSYSRAGANEQFF.

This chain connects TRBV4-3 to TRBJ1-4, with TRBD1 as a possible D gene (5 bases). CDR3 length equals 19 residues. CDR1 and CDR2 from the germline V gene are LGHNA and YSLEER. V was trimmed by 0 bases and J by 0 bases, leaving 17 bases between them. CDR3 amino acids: CASSQDRVGASSTNEKLFF. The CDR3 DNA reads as TGCGCCAGCAGCCAAGATAGGGTTGGGGCCAGCTCAACTAATGAAAAACTGTTTTTT.

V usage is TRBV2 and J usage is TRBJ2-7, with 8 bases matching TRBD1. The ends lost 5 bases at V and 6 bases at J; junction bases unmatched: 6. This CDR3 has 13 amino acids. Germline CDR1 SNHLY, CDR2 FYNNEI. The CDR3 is CASSRQGAAEQYF. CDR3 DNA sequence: TGTGCCAGCAGTAGGCAGGGGGCAGCCGAGCAGTACTTC.

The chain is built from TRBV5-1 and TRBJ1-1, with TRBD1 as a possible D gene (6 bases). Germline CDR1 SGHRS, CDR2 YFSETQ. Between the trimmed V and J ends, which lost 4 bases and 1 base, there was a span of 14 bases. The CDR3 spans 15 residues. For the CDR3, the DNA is TGCGCCAGCAGCCTACAGGGATCGGCGAACACTGAAGCTTTCTTT. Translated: CASSLQGSANTEAFF.

The CDR3 spells CSVDRGEGTGELFF. CDR3 bases: TGCAGCGTGGACAGGGGAGAAGGCACCGGGGAGCTGTTTTTT. The chain is built from TRBV29-1 and TRBJ2-2; 9 bases match TRBD1. J was trimmed by 4 bases and V by 6 bases; bases with no gene match: 6. There are 14 residues in the CDR3. CDR1 is SQVTM, CDR2 ANQGSEA, per germline.

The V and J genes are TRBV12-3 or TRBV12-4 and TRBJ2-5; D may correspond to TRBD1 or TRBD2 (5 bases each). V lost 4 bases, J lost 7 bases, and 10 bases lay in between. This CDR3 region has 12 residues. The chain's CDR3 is CASSWAGRTQYF. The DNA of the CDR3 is TGTGCCAGCAGTTGGGCAGGGAGGACCCAGTACTTC.